This T cell receptor beta chain was sequenced for a study of T cell clusters in autoimmune cytopenias. TRB was amplified from 250 ng of peripheral blood genomic DNA per sample. Multiplex touch-down PCR amplified TRB using TRB-A and TRB-B pools in one tube. TCRdb reprocessed the multiplex PCR reads, with one entry per CDR3 protein and no DNA. This sample's table reports around 11,000 distinct CDR3 sequences. The CDR3 loop spans 13 amino acids. The sample was also linked to a second study, of T cell repertoires in aging, cancer and after chemotherapy. From that study: Over several months to years, re-sampled healthy donor repertoires clearly shared clones. The full dataset contained roughly 8.8 million TCR reads. Healthy donors lost TCR diversity with age mainly through richness, cancer patients through richness and evenness. Rebound thymic output was suggested by rising median generation probability during chemotherapy in each cancer cohort.

Sequenced sample: peripheral blood. This clonotype was obtained from a human donor in good health. This sequence joins TRBV12-3 or TRBV12-4 and TRBJ2-3. CDR3 residues: CATRPSGTDTQYF.